The next 24 T cell receptor beta chains were all read from a single sample in a study of blood T cells in healthy people across ages. A second roughly 7 to 12 cycle PCR used barcoded and J-beta primers. One entry per CDR3 protein results from TCRdb running MiXCR on the 5' RACE reads. The data show some 1.4 million distinct CDR3 sequences, about 43% seen once. Sequenced: blood. These receptors came from a woman aged 18-29 years in good health.

This chain joins TRBV7-2 and TRBJ1-2, with 10 bases aligning to TRBD1. CDR1 is SGHTA, CDR2 FQGNSA, per germline. V lost 5 bases, J lost 5 bases, and 11 bases stayed unmatched. The CDR3 totals 16 residues. In DNA, the CDR3 is TGTGCCAGCAGCCCCCGAGGGACAGGGGCTAGATATGGCTACACCTTC. Translating it yields CASSPRGTGARYGYTF.

This clonotype was detected a few times. This chain joins TRBV5-1 and TRBJ2-3; D may be TRBD1 (6 bases). Germline V CDR1 and CDR2: SGHRS, YFSETQ. V shed 0 bases and J shed 5 bases, with 10 bases lying between them. The CDR3 spans 14 residues. DNA of the CDR3: TGCGCCAGCAGCTTGGCACCAGGGGTAGATACGCAGTATTTT. It translates to CASSLAPGVDTQYF.

The rearrangement joins TRBV13 to TRBJ2-3, with TRBD1 as a possible D gene (5 bases). With 5 bases removed from V and 1 base from J, the gap between germline ends came to 13 bases. This CDR3 contains 15 residues. Per the germline V gene, CDR1 is PRHDT and CDR2 is FYEKMQ (reference sequence). CDR3 in DNA: TGTGCCAGCAGCGCCCGGACACTTCGCACAGATACGCAGTATTTT. Protein: CASSARTLRTDTQYF.

This clonotype was counted only a few times. The rearrangement joins TRBV28 to TRBJ1-2, with a possible D match to TRBD1 (5 bases). V was trimmed by 5 bases and J by 4 bases, leaving 11 bases between them. The germline CDR1 and CDR2 sequences are MDHEN and SYDVKM. The CDR3 runs to 13 residues. The CDR3 reads CASSARDSYGYTF. CDR3 coding DNA: TGTGCCAGCAGTGCCAGGGACTCCTATGGCTACACCTTC.

The V and J genes are TRBV7-2 and TRBJ2-1; D remains unclear. V lost 6 bases, J lost 9 bases, and 12 bases lay in between. This CDR3 has 12 residues. Looked up from germline, CDR1 is SGHTA and CDR2 is FQGNSA. DNA for the CDR3: TGTGCCAGCAGTCATCCCTGGGGTGAGCAGTTCTTC. Translation: CASSHPWGEQFF.

The J gene is TRBJ2-3, the V gene TRBV14; no reliable D call. Trimming cost V 4 bases and J 6 bases, with 11 bases left between them. Germline V gene data show CDR1 as SGHDN and CDR2 as FVKESK. The CDR3 is made up of 13 amino acids. The CDR3, as DNA: TGTGCCAGCAGCCCGCACCCAGAGGATACGCAGTATTTT. Its protein is CASSPHPEDTQYF. The variable domain in full, completed from reference TRBV14 and TRBJ2-3, reads EAGVTQFPSHSVIEKGQTVTLRCDPISGHDNLYWYRRVMGKEIKFLLHFVKESKQDESGMPNNRFLAERTGGTYSTLKVQPAELEDSGVYFCASSPHPEDTQYFGPGTRLTVL.

This clonotype was found a few times. The V and J genes are TRBV6-5 and TRBJ1-6; no definite D call. Per the germline V gene, CDR1 is MNHEY and CDR2 is SVGAGI. The length of the CDR3 is 13 residues. V was trimmed by 2 bases and J by 9 bases, leaving 8 bases between them. The CDR3 nucleotides read TGTGCCAGCAGTTACAGGAAGCCTTCACCCCTCCACTTT. Translated: CASSYRKPSPLHF.

This chain links TRBV6-1 with TRBJ2-7; D remains ambiguous. CDR3 length: 12 amino acids. V gave up 7 bases and J gave up 6 bases, with 13 bases separating them. Germline V CDR1 and CDR2: MNHNS, SASEGT. The CDR3: CASIQSRSEQYF. CDR3 DNA: TGTGCCAGCATCCAAAGTCGGAGCGAGCAGTACTTC.

The V gene is TRBV12-3 or TRBV12-4, the J gene TRBJ2-5; 11 bases map to TRBD2. The CDR3 totals 15 residues. Unmatched junction bases numbered 5, after V lost 7 bases and J lost 1 base. CDR3 DNA sequence: TGTGCCAGCACCAACCTAGCGGGGGGCCAAGAGACCCAGTACTTC. Translated, it gives CASTNLAGGQETQYF.

CDR3 amino acids: CASSQEGGTEETQYF. In DNA form, the CDR3 reads TGTGCCAGCAGCCAAGAGGGGGGGACAGAAGAGACCCAGTACTTC. The chain joins TRBV3-1 to TRBJ2-5, with D tentatively TRBD1 or TRBD2 (7 bases each). The CDR3 is made up of 15 amino acids. Trimming took 0 bases from V and 3 from J, leaving 11 bases between them. The germline CDR1 and CDR2 sequences are LGHDT and YNNKEL (reference sequence).

This clonotype was found a few times. The chain links TRBV20-1 to TRBJ2-1; TRBD1 aligns across 9 bases. CDR3 length: 15 residues. Per germline, CDR1 DFQATT and CDR2 SNEGSKA (reference sequence). V lost 2 bases and J lost 4; bases outside the gene matches: 6. The CDR3 protein is CSARLQGAEYNEQFF. The CDR3 DNA sequence: TGCAGTGCTAGACTACAGGGGGCGGAGTACAATGAGCAGTTCTTC.

On this clonotype: At one boundary the junction diverges from the germline segment, which might be a read error. The chain is built from TRBV20-1 and TRBJ1-1; TRBD1 aligns across 7 bases. The germline CDR1 and CDR2 sequences are DFQATT and SNEGSKA (reference sequence). The CDR3 runs to 12 residues. This chain's CDR3 is CSAPDRNTEALF. The CDR3, as DNA: TGCAGTGCCCCGGACAGGAACACTGAAGCTTTGTTT.

This clonotype was detected once. V and J are TRBV27 and TRBJ1-2; D perhaps matches TRBD1 (6 bases). The germline V gene has CDR1 MNHEY and CDR2 SMNVEV (reference sequence). The CDR3 sequence is 15 residues long. V was cut by 6 bases and J by 1 base, with 15 bases left in between. The CDR3 sequence: CASRKDRNNNYGYTF. DNA of the CDR3: TGTGCCAGCAGAAAAGACAGGAACAATAACTATGGCTACACCTTC.

The chain recombines TRBV5-1 with TRBJ1-2, with D hard to call. The germline CDR1 and CDR2 sequences are SGHRS and YFSETQ. V was cut by 4 bases and J by 6 bases, with 13 bases left in between. The CDR3 covers 13 residues. CDR3 protein: CASSDGPTHGYTF. CDR3 nucleotide sequence: TGCGCCAGCAGCGATGGGCCGACCCATGGCTACACCTTC.

The chain employs TRBV4-2 and TRBJ2-1, with D possibly matching TRBD1 (6 bases). The CDR3 covers 16 residues. The germline V gene encodes CDR1 LGHNA and CDR2 YNFKEQ. V was cut by 0 bases and J by 2 bases, with 11 bases left in between. CDR3 nucleotide sequence: TGTGCCAGCAGCCAAGACCTAGGGGGAACCTACAATGAGCAGTTCTTC. Encoded protein: CASSQDLGGTYNEQFF.

The chain carries TRBV14 and TRBJ1-2, with a weak D call TRBD1 (6 bases). Trimming left V 3 bases short and J 6 bases short, with 11 bases between. Germline V gives CDR1 SGHDN, CDR2 FVKESK. CDR3 length: 13 amino acids. As DNA, the CDR3 is TGTGCCAGCAGCCACTCCAGGGGAAATGGCTACACCTTC. Translated: CASSHSRGNGYTF. The whole variable domain, remainder taken from reference TRBV14 and TRBJ1-2, is EAGVTQFPSHSVIEKGQTVTLRCDPISGHDNLYWYRRVMGKEIKFLLHFVKESKQDESGMPNNRFLAERTGGTYSTLKVQPAELEDSGVYFCASSHSRGNGYTFGSGTRLTVV.

The V gene is TRBV9, the J gene TRBJ2-4; perhaps TRBD2 as D (6 bases). CDR1 and CDR2 (germline): SGDLS, YYNGEE. The V end lost 3 bases, the J end lost 13 bases, and 23 bases lay between the germline ends. The CDR3 runs to 15 residues. The CDR3 region is CASSATGTLYNEQYF. The CDR3 region has the DNA TGTGCCAGCAGCGCCACCGGGACTCTTTACAATGAGCAGTACTTC. The variable domain in full, with the rest retrieved from reference TRBV9 and TRBJ2-4, is DSGVTQTPKHLITATGQRVTLRCSPRSGDLSVYWYQQSLDQGLQFLIQYYNGEERAKGNILERFSAQQFPDLHSELNLSSLELGDSALYFCASSATGTLYNEQYFGAGTRLSVL.

This clonotype was counted a few times. V and J are TRBV6-1 and TRBJ1-2, with D unclear. V lost 7 bases and J lost 3, with 12 bases in between. The CDR3 length is 13 residues. Per germline, CDR1 MNHNS and CDR2 SASEGT. The CDR3 loop is CASKIGEDYGYTF. The CDR3 coding sequence is TGTGCCAGCAAAATCGGTGAGGACTATGGCTACACCTTC.

V and J are TRBV3-1 and TRBJ2-7; D is perhaps TRBD1 (6 bases). Germline CDR1 LGHDT, CDR2 YNNKEL (reference sequence). The CDR3 length is 13 residues. Trimming stripped 1 base from V and 8 bases from J, with 12 bases between. Written as DNA, the CDR3 is TGTGCCAGCAGCCAAGCGACAGGTAACAAGCAGTACTTC. It translates to CASSQATGNKQYF.

V gene TRBV2 combines with J gene TRBJ1-5, with D perhaps matching TRBD1 (5 bases). The V gene lost 5 bases and the J gene lost 0 bases, with 11 bases spanning the gap. Germline assignment: CDR1 SNHLY and CDR2 FYNNEI. This CDR3 contains 15 residues. The CDR3 loop is CASSLTRASNQPQHF. The CDR3 DNA reads TGTGCCAGCAGTCTTACCAGGGCTAGCAATCAGCCCCAGCATTTT.

The table lists this clonotype with a few counts. The chain is built from TRBV4-2 and TRBJ2-7, with 9 bases fitting TRBD2. The CDR3 loop spans 15 amino acids. Germline V lookup: CDR1 LGHNA, CDR2 YNFKEQ. Trimming at V came to 4 bases and at J to 3 bases, leaving 7 bases not matched to a gene. The CDR3 bases are TGTGCCAGCAGCCGCGAGACTAGCGGAGTCTACGAGCAGTACTTC. Its translation is CASSRETSGVYEQYF.

As for this clonotype: Germline is not matched at one junction end, which may reflect a read error. The chain links TRBV6-5 to TRBJ2-3, with D maybe TRBD2 (5 bases). The germline V gene encodes CDR1 MNHEY and CDR2 SVGAGI. The CDR3 spans 14 residues. The CDR3 nucleotides are TGTACCAGCAGCCCGGGATACGGTAGAGATACGCAGTATTTT. Translation: CTSSPGYGRDTQYF.

The rearrangement uses TRBV20-1 and TRBJ1-5; D gene ambiguous. V was clipped by 0 bases and J by 0 bases, with 12 bases between them. Germline V CDR1 and CDR2: DFQATT, SNEGSKA (reference sequence). The CDR3 is made up of 16 amino acids. CDR3 residues: CSARDLRVNSNQPQHF. CDR3 sequence (DNA): TGCAGTGCTAGAGATTTAAGGGTCAATAGCAATCAGCCCCAGCATTTT.

The chain combines TRBV27 with TRBJ2-1; no clear D gene. The CDR3 sequence is 15 residues long. From germline, CDR1 is MNHEY and CDR2 SMNVEV (reference sequence). V was trimmed by 6 bases and J by 1 base, leaving 13 bases between them. The CDR3 here is CASREVGFSYNEQFF. The CDR3 DNA reads TGTGCCAGCAGAGAGGTAGGGTTTTCCTACAATGAGCAGTTCTTC.